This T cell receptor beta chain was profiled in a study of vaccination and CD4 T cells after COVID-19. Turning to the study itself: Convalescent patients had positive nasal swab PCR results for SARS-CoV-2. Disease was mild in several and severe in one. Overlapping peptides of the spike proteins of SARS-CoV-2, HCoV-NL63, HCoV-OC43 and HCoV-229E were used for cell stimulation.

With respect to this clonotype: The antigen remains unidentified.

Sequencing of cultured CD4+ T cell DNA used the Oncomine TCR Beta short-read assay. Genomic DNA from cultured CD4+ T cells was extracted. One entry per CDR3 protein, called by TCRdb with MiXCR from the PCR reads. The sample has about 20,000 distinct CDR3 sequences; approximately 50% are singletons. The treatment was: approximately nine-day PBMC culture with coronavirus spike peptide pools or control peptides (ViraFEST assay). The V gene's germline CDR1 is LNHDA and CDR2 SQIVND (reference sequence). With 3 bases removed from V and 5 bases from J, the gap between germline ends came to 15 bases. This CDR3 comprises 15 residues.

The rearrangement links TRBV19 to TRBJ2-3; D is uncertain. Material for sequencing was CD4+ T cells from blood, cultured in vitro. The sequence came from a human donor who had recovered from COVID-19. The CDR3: CASSMVLYLRDTQYF. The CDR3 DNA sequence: TGTGCCAGTAGTATGGTCCTCTATCTGCGAGATACGCAGTATTTT.